The present T cell receptor (beta chain) was sequenced within a study of early T cells in non-severe SARS-CoV-2 infection. In TCRdb, the 5' RACE reads were re-called with MiXCR into one record per CDR3 protein. The data hold roughly 51,000 distinct CDR3 sequences, with around 6.5% observed a single time. The CDR3 runs 13 residues. In germline, CDR1 is SGHVS, CDR2 FNYEAQ. V was trimmed by 3 bases and J by 1 base, leaving 6 bases between them. This clonotype was counted at least ten times. This rearrangement joins TRBV7-6 to TRBJ1-1; D unclear. This specimen consisted of whole blood, obtained at baseline. This receptor was identified in an adult who was a healthcare worker with PCR-confirmed SARS-CoV-2 infection or an uninfected control (not recorded which). The CDR3 is CASSFLKNTEAFF. The CDR3 coding sequence is TGTGCCAGCAGCTTTCTGAAGAACACTGAAGCTTTCTTT.